Reported below is one TCR beta chain. TCRdb fed the RT-PCR reads into MiXCR, producing one record per CDR3 protein. The profile shows some 480,000 distinct CDR3 sequences, roughly 9.8% of them singletons. The entry originates in a study of response to subunit inactivated influenza vaccine. The V and J ends lost 3 bases and 2 bases, in that order; junction bases with no gene match: 3. CDR1 and CDR2 (germline): LGHNA, YSLEER. The CDR3 runs 15 residues. The sample consisted of PBMCs from blood, taken roughly 48 days after vaccination. The V and J genes are TRBV4-3 and TRBJ2-1, with TRBD2 matching 8 bases. The clonotype was recovered from a man between 45 and 60 years old who received an inactivated influenza vaccine. The CDR3 here is CASSHSGNPYNEQFF. As DNA, the CDR3 is TGCGCCAGCAGCCATAGCGGGAACCCCTACAATGAGCAGTTCTTC.